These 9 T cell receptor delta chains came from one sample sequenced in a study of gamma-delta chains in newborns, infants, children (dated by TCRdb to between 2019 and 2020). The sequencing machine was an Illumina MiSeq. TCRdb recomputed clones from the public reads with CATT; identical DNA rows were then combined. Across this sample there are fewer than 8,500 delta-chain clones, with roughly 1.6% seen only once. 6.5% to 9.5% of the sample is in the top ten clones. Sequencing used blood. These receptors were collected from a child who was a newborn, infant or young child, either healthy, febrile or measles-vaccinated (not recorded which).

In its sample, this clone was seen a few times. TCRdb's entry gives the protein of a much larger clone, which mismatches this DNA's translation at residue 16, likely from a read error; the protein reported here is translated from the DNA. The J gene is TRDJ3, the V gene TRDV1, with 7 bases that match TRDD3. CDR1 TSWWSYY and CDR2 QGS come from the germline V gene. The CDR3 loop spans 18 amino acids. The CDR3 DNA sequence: TGTGCTCTTGGGGGTGGGGGACCTTTTTCCTGGGACACCCGACAGGTGTTTTTC. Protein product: CALGGGGPFSWDTRQVFF.

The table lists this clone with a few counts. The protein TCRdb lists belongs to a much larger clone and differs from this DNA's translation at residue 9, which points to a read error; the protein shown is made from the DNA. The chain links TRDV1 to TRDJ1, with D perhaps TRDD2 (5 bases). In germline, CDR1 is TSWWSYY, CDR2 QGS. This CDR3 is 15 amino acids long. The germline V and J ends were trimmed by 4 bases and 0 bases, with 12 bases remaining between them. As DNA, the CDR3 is TGTGCTCTTGGGGGCCGTTTCCTGCACACCGATAAACTCATCTTT. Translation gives CALGGRFLHTDKLIF.

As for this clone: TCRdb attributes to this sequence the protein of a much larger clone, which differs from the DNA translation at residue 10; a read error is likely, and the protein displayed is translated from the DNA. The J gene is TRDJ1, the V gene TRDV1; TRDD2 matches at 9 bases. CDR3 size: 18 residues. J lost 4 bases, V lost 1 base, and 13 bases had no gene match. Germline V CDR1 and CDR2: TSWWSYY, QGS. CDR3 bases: TGTGCTCTTGGGGAACCGGCCTTCCTACTAGGAATGGACGATAAACTCATCTTT. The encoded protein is CALGEPAFLLGMDDKLIF.

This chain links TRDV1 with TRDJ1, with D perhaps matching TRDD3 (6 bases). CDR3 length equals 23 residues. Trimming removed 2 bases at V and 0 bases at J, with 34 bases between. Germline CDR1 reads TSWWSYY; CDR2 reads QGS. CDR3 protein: CALGEFYTYPLPGGTRYTDKLIF. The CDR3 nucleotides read TGTGCTCTTGGGGAATTCTATACCTACCCCTTACCGGGGGGAACGCGGTACACCGATAAACTCATCTTT.

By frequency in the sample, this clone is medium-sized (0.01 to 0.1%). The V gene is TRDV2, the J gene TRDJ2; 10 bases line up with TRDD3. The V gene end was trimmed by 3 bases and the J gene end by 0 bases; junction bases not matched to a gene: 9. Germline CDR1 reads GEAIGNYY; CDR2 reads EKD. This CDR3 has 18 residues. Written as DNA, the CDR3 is TGTGCCTGTGACCCTATACTGGGGGATCTAGCTTTGACAGCACAACTCTTCTTT. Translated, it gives CACDPILGDLALTAQLFF.

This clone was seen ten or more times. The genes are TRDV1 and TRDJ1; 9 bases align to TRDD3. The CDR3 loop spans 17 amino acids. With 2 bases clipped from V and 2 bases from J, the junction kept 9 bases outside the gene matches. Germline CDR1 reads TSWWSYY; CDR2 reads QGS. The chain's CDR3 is CALGESLNWGRTDKLIF. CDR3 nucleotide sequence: TGTGCTCTTGGGGAATCCCTAAACTGGGGGAGGACCGATAAACTCATCTTT.

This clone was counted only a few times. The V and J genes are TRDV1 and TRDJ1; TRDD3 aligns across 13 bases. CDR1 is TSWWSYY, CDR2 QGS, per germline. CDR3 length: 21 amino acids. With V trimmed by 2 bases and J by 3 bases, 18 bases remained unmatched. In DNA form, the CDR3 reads TGTGCTCTTGGGGAAGGCCGCTTGCACTGGGGGATACGCCGGTACGCCGATAAACTCATCTTT. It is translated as CALGEGRLHWGIRRYADKLIF.

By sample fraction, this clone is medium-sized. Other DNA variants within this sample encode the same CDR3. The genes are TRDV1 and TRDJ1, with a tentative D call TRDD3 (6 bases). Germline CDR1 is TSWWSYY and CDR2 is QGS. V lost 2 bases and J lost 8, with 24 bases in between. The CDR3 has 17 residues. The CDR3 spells CALGESRGITRGEKLIF. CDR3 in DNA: TGTGCTCTTGGGGAATCCCGCGGGATAACGAGAGGGGAGAAACTCATCTTT.

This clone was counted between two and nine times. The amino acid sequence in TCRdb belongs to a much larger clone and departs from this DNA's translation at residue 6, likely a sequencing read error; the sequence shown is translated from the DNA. The CDR3 bases are TGTGCCTGTGACAGAGCACTGGGGGTCAGCTCCTGGGACACCCGACAGATGTTTTTC. This translates into CACDRALGVSSWDTRQMFF. This chain connects TRDV2 to TRDJ3, with 8 bases lining up with TRDD3. The trim removed 2 bases at V and 0 bases at J, leaving 8 bases unmatched. Germline V gene lookup returns CDR1 GEAIGNYY and CDR2 EKD. The length of the CDR3 is 19 residues.